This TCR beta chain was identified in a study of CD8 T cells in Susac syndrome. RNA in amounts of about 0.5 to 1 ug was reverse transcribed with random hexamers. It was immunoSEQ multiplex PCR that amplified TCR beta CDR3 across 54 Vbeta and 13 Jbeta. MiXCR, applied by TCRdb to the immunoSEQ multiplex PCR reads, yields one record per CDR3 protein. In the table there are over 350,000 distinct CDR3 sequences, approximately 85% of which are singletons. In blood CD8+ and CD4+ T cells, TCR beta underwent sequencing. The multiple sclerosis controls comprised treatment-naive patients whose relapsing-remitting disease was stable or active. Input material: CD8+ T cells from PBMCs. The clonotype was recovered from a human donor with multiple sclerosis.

The CDR3: CASSPRPGSTSTYEQYF. The DNA of the CDR3 is TGTGCCAGCAGCCCCCGACCCGGGAGCACGAGCACCTACGAGCAGTACTTC. The gene calls are TRBV9 and TRBJ2-7; tentative D call: TRBD2 (6 bases). Per the germline V gene, CDR1 is SGDLS and CDR2 is YYNGEE. The length of the CDR3 is 17 residues. V was clipped by 4 bases and J by 2 bases, with 22 bases between them.